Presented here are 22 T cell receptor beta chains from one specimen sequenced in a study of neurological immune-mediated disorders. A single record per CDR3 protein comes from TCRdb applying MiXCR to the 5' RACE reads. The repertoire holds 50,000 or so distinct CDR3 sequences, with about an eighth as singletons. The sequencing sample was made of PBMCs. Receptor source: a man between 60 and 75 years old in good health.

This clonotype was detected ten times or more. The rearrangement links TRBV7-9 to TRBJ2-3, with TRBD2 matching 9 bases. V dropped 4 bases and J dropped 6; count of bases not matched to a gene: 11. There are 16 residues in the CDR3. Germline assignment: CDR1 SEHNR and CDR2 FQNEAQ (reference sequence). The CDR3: CASSSNQRGAADTQYF. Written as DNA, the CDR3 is TGTGCCAGCAGCTCAAATCAGCGGGGGGCGGCGGATACGCAGTATTTT.

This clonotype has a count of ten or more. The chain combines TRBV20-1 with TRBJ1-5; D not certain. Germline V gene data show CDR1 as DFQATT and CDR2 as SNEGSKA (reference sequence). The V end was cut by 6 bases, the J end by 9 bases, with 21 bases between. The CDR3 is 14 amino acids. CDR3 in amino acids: CSAQEGKESMPQHF. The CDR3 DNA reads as TGCAGTGCGCAGGAAGGGAAAGAGAGTATGCCCCAGCATTTT.

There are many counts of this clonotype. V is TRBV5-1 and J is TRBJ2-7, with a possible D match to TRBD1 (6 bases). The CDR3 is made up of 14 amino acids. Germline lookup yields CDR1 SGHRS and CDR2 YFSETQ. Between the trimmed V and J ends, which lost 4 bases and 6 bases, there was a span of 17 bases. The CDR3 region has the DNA TGCGCCAGCAGCACCGGGGACAACTTCCGCGAGCAGTACTTC. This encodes CASSTGDNFREQYF.

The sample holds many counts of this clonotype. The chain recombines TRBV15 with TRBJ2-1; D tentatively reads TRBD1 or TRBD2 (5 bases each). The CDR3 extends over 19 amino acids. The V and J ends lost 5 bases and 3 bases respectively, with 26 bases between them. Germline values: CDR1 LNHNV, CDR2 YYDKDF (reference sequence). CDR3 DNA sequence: TGTGCCACCAGCCCCACCCACACCTCGGGGCGCCTCTTCTACAATGAGCAGTTCTTC. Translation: CATSPTHTSGRLFYNEQFF.

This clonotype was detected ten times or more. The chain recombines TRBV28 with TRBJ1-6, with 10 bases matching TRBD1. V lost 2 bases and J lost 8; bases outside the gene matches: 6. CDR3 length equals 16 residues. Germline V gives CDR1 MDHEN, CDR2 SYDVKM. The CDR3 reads CASSLLPGTGDSPLHF. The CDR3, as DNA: TGTGCCAGCAGTTTACTCCCCGGGACAGGGGATTCACCCCTCCACTTT.

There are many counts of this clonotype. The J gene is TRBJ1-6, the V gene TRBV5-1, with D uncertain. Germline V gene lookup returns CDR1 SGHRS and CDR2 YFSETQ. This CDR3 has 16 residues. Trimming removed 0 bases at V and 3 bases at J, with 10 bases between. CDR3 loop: CASSLEPGSYNSPLHF. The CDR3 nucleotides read TGCGCCAGCAGCTTGGAGCCGGGTAGCTATAATTCACCCCTCCACTTT.

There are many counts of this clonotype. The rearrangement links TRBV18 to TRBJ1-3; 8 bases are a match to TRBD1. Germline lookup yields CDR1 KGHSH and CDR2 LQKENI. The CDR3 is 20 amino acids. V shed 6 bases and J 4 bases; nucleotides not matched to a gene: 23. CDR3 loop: CASSSVLGTGSARTGNTIYF. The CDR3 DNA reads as TGTGCCAGCTCCTCCGTTCTCGGGACAGGCAGCGCGCGGACCGGAAACACCATATATTTT.

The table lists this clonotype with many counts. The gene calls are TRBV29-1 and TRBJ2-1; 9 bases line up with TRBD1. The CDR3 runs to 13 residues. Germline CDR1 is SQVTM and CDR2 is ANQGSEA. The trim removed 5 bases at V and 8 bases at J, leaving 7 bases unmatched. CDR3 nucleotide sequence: TGCAGCGTTCGCGGGACAGGGACGTATGAGCAGTTCTTC. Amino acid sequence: CSVRGTGTYEQFF.

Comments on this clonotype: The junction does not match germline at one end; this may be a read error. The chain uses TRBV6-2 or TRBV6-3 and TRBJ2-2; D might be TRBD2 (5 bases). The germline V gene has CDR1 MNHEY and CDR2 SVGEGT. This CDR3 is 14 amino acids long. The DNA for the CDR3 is TGTGTCAGCAGTTATCGGGGGAACACCGGGGAGCTGTTTTTT. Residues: CVSSYRGNTGELFF.

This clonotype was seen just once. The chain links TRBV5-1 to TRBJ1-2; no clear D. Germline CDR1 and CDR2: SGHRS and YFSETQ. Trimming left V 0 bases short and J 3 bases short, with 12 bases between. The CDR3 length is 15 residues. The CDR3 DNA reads TGCGCCAGCAGCTTGGGAGGGTCGGTTGACTATGGCTACACCTTC. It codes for CASSLGGSVDYGYTF.

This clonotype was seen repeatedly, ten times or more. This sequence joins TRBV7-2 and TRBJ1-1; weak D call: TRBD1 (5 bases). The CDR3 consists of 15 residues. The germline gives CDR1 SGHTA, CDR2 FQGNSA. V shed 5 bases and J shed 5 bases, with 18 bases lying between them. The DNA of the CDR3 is TGTGCCAGCAGCGTTTCCGGGACCCGGGTGACTGAAGCTTTCTTT. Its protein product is CASSVSGTRVTEAFF.

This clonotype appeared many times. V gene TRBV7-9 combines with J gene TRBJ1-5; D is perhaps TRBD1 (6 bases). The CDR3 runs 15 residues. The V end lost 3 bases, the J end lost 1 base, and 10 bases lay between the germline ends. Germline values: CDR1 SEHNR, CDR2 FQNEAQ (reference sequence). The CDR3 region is CASSLGGRSNQPQHF. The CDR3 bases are TGTGCCAGCAGCTTGGGGGGCAGGAGCAATCAGCCCCAGCATTTT.

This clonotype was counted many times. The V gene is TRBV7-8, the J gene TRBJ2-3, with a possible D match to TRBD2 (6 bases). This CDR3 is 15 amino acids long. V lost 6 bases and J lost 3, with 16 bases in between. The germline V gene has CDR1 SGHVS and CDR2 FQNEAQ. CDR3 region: CASRLEGHGTDTQYF. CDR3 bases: TGTGCCAGCAGGTTGGAGGGCCACGGGACAGATACGCAGTATTTT.

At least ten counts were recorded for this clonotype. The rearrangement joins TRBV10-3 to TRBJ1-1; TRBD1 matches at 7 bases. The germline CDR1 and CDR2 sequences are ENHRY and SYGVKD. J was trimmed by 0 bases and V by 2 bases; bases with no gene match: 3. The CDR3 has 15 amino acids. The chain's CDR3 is CAISEPGQMNTEAFF. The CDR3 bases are TGTGCCATCAGTGAGCCGGGACAGATGAACACTGAAGCTTTCTTT.

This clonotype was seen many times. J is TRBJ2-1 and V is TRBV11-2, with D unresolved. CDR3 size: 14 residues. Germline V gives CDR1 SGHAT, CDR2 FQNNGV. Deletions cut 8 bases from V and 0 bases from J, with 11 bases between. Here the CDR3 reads CASSPVGSYNEQFF. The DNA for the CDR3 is TGTGCCAGCTCCCCTGTCGGCTCCTACAATGAGCAGTTCTTC.

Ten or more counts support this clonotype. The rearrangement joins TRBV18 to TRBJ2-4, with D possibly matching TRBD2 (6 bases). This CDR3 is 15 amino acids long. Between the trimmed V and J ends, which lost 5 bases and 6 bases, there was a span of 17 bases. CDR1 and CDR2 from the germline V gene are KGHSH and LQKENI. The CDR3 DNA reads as TGTGCCAGCTCAGTGGCGGGACCTATTGGAAACATTCAGTACTTC. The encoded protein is CASSVAGPIGNIQYF.

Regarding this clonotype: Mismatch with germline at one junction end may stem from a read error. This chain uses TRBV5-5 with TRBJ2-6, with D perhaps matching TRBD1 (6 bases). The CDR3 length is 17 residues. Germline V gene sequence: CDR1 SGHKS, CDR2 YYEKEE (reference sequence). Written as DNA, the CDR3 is TGTGCAAGCAGCTCAGGGGACATCCTCTCGGGGGCCAACGTCCTGACTTTC. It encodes CASSSGDILSGANVLTF.

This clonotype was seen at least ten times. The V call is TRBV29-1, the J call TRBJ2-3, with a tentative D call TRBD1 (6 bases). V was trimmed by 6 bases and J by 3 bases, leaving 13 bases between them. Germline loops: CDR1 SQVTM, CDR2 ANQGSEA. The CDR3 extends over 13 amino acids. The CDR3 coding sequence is TGCAGCGTCCTCAAGGGGGTAACAGATACGCAGTATTTT. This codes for CSVLKGVTDTQYF.

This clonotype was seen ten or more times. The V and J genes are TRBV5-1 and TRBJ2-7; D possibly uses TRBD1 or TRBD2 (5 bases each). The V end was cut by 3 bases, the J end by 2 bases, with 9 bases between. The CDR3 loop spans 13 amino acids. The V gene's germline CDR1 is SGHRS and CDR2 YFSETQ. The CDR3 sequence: CASSSGTTYEQYF. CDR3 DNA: TGCGCCAGCAGCTCCGGGACCACCTACGAGCAGTACTTC.

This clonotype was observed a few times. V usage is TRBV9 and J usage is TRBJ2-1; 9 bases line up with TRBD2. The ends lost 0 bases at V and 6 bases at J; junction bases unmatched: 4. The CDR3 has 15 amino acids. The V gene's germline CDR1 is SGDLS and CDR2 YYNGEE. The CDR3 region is CASSVGISGGNEQFF. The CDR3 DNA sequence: TGTGCCAGCAGCGTAGGCATTAGCGGGGGCAATGAGCAGTTCTTC.

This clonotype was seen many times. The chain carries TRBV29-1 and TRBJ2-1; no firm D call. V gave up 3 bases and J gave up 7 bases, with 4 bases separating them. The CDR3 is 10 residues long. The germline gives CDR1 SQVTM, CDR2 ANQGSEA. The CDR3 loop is CSVEWNEQFF. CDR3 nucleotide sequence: TGCAGCGTTGAGTGGAATGAGCAGTTCTTC.

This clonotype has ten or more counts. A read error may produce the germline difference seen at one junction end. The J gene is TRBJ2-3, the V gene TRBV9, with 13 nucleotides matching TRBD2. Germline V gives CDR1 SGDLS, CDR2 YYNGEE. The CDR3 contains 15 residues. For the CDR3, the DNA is TGTGTCAGCAGCGCCCCGGGACTAGCGGGGGATACGCAGTATTTT. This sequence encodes CVSSAPGLAGDTQYF.